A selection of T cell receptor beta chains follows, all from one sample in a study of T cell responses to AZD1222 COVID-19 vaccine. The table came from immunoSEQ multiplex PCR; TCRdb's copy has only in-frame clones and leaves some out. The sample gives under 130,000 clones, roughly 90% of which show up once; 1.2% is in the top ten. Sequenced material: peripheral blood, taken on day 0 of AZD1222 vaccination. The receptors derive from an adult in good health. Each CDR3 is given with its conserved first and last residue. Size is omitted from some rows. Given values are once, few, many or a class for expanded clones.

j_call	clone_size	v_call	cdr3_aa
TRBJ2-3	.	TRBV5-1	CASSLAGDRVGDTQYF
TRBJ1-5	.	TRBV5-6	CASSFNNQPQHF
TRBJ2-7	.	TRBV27	CASSHGQGGQYF
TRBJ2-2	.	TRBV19	CASSPRETGELFF
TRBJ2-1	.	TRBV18	CASSLGQGVTEQFF
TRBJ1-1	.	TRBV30	CAWCLGPSSTEAFF
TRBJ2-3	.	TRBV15	CATSSLGRGDTQYF
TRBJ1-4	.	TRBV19	CASSRGQSNEKLFF
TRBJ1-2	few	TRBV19	CASSMGIGYTF
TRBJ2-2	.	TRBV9	CASSEARDRETSGRAGELFF